This T cell receptor (beta chain) was profiled in a study of T-cell memory formation after mild COVID-19. Study at large: In these data, TCR clusters were largely donor specific.

Ten or more counts support this clonotype. What it binds is unknown. The ends were cut back, 7 bases at V and 6 bases at J, with 17 bases in the middle. The CDR3 runs to 14 residues. Germline lookup yields CDR1 SGHRS and CDR2 YFSETQ. TCRdb called the 5' RACE reads again in MiXCR, with one record for every CDR3 protein. The sample yields 30,000 to 45,000 distinct CDR3 sequences, about an eighth seen once. Notes on the study in general: There was no confirmation that second-wave clones peaking on day 37 were SARS-CoV-2 specific.

The rearrangement joins TRBV5-1 to TRBJ2-1, with D perhaps being TRBD1 or TRBD2 (5 bases each). The specimen was PBMCs or a T cell subset sorted from them (not recorded which). The clonotype originates from a man aged 18 to 30 who had mild COVID-19 (a few samples of this study predate the infection). Cell type and time point are not known. The chain's CDR3 is CASRRQGAVNEQFF. DNA of the CDR3: TGCGCCAGCCGACGTCAGGGAGCGGTCAATGAGCAGTTCTTC.